The subject of this entry is one TCR beta chain. Its target antigen remains unknown. The junction differs from germline at one of its ends, possibly a read error. This specimen comes from a study of CD8+CD57+ T cells in acquired aplastic anemia (dated by TCRdb to 2017 to 2018). General notes on the study: A mean of about 3.2 ug of DNA, ranging from about 0.2 to 27.4 ug, was extracted from sorted CD4+ and CD8+ cells. A CD8+CD57+ expansion meant a frequency higher than the mean frequency seen in healthy subjects.

Profiling of TCR beta VDJ combinations and CDR3 sequences used genomic DNA as the template. TCR repertoire sequencing was run on an Illumina HiSeq 2000. On the study's bioinformatics: Repertoires were assessed using TRBV/TRBJ rearrangement plots, CDR3 size and DJ length profiles, and Simpson's diversity index. The most abundant DNA sequence in the deep sequencing data was taken as the immunodominant clone. CDR3 amino acid sequences were checked for sharing between subjects and were compared against published repertoires and the VDJdb database. The raw public data were reprocessed by TCRdb itself: fastp quality trimming at Q25, MiXCR clonotype calling, in-frame beta chains only. CDR3 protein sequences are deduplicated, and each keeps its most common genes and DNA. TCRdb's processing, not the authors' own work, is the source of the V and J calls. The sample profile shows about 240,000 distinct CDR3 sequences; more than 40% of them were found once. The leading ten clones occupy approximately 7.8% of the sample.

Expansion of CD8+CD57+ cells had been shown by flow cytometry in the patients chosen for sequencing. Every patient had a diagnosis of severe acquired aplastic anemia based on International Study of Aplastic Anemia and Agranulocytosis and Camitta criteria. Patients had received no therapy at the time of blood sampling. The study deep-sequenced TCR repertoires of sorted CD4+ and CD8+ blood T cells from severe aplastic anemia patients and healthy subjects. In the USA, patient enrollment took place under clinicaltrials.gov protocols 00001620, 01623167, 00001397, 00071045, 00081523 and 00961064. Ficoll-Paque density gradient centrifugation was used to isolate peripheral blood mononuclear cells. Before DNA extraction, CD4+ and CD8+ T cells were sorted by FACS or by magnetic beads. On the study overall, not on this receptor specifically: Some 30 CD8+ CDR3 sequences were shared between patients and controls but appeared highly expressed in patients and within their immunodominant clones. Patients and healthy controls showed no significant difference in CD8+ Simpson's diversity (P=0.060).

The sequenced sample consisted of sorted CD4+, CD8+, or CD8+CD57+ T cells (not recorded which) from PBMCs. The receptor was derived from a human donor with aplastic anemia.

The DNA reads TGCAGTGCTAGCCGGGACTCCGATCACTACGAGCAGTGCTTC. This gives the protein CSASRDSDHYEQCF. The chain is encoded by TRBV20-1 joined to TRBJ2-7; the best D guess is TRBD2, with 6 bases matching. Taken from cysteine to phenylalanine, the CDR3 has 14 residues. The entry retains the CDR3 DNA only, 42 bases that are in frame from base 1. Sequences DFQATT (CDR1) and SNEGSKA (CDR2) are obtained from the germline V gene (reference sequence).